This TCR beta chain was identified in a study of cytomegalovirus exposure and HLA in healthy donors (dated by TCRdb to about 2017). Study-level background: According to a later analysis, the roughly 130 validation repertoires were produced on the same platform as the roughly 700 repertoires of the first cohort. The study aimed to test whether signatures of past pathogen exposure could be identified by cataloging public T cell receptors. Along with the approximately 670-subject first cohort, a separate validation cohort of over a hundred different subjects was used. The study combined high-throughput TCR immunosequencing, statistical association of individual TCRs with disease status, and machine learning to predict cytomegalovirus infection status.

Comments on this clone: There is no known antigen for this receptor. Base qualities are missing; no much larger clone stands one base away.

Library construction relied on the immunoSEQ multiplex PCR assay. Per the authors' processing: A statistical classification framework was developed to diagnose cytomegalovirus status using the catalog of TCR beta chain sequences. This immuneACCESS table, as held by TCRdb, lists in-frame sequences with V and J called but not all clones. Of the missing ones, under half trace to an unresolved V gene in checked studies; the others have no known cause. V and J calls and clone size follow that table, whereas D and trimming were derived from the DNA. Across this sample there are approximately 270,000 clones, with 80% to 90% seen only once. The ten largest clones add up to 1% of the sample. General conclusions and limits of the study: The study listed approximately 150 TCR beta chains as associated with cytomegalovirus. A few of the identified cytomegalovirus-associated TCR beta chains were confirmed in vitro to be specific for cytomegalovirus antigens. In both the original and validation cohorts, the classifier was reported to diagnose cytomegalovirus status with high specificity and sensitivity. It was suggested by the authors that the approach could potentially be generalized to other disease states and immunological phenotypes. Of the cluster scores, 85% to 95% were above 0 in a later analysis, which found that TCRs clustered in the first cohort also tended to co-occur in the 110 or so validation repertoires. Most TCR sequences were seen in very few donors, while some public TCRs were found in many individuals. A later analysis had no HLA typing for the validation cohort, so co-occurrence there was scored across all 130 or so repertoires.

The germline V end is reduced by 6 bases and the J end by 9 bases; junction bases left unmatched: 14. The germline V gene (reference sequence) yields MNHEY for CDR1 and SMNVEV for CDR2. From the cysteine through the phenylalanine, the CDR3 covers 16 amino acids. Only the CDR3 DNA stays, 48 bases, in frame from base 1. The donors belonged to the validation cohort of over a hundred subjects, which was separate from the roughly 700-subject first cohort. This receptor was obtained from a woman aged 18 to 35 in good health and CMV-seronegative. This chain joins TRBV27 to TRBJ1-6, with TRBD1 matching 7 junction bases. The sequenced sample was PBMCs. The DNA sequence is given as TGTGCCAGCAGCCTTTCCTTCGGACACAGGGGTTCACCCCTCCACTTT. Its protein is CASSLSFGHRGSPLHF.